Each of the 8 T cell receptor beta chains below was sequenced from the same sample in a study of T cells in Graves' hyperthyroidism and ophthalmopathy. Amplified TCR beta CDR3 regions came from RNA transcripts. The primer set for the first-round RT-PCR of the TCR CDR3 was HTBI. TCRdb redid the calling of the multiplex PCR reads with MiXCR, one entry per CDR3 protein. The data hold some 270,000 distinct CDR3 sequences, with roughly 13% observed a single time. The source material was blood. These receptors all stem from a woman aged 40 to 50 with Graves' hyperthyroidism.

Many counts were recorded for this clonotype. The chain combines TRBV11-2 with TRBJ2-2; 8 positions agree with TRBD2. The CDR3 totals 15 residues. The J segment lost 7 bases and the V segment lost 1 base, leaving 5 bases of the junction unmatched. CDR1 is SGHAT and CDR2 is FQNNGV in the germline V gene. CDR3 sequence: CASSLAGTRFGELFF. The DNA for the CDR3 is TGTGCCAGCAGCTTAGCAGGGACTAGATTCGGGGAGCTGTTTTTT.

This clonotype was detected ten times or more. The chain is built from TRBV18 and TRBJ1-1; D is ambiguous. Germline values: CDR1 KGHSH, CDR2 LQKENI. Trimming shortened V by 1 base and J by 8 bases, and 17 bases separated the two germline ends. CDR3 length equals 15 residues. CDR3 in DNA: TGTGCCAGCTCACCACTGAGTCAGAGCCCAAAGGAAGCTTTCTTT. Translated, it gives CASSPLSQSPKEAFF.

There are many counts of this clonotype. Here the CDR3 reads CAISDSDEQYF. The CDR3 DNA reads as TGTGCCATCAGTGATAGCGACGAGCAGTACTTC. This chain connects TRBV10-3 to TRBJ2-7; D perhaps matches TRBD2 (5 bases). This CDR3 has 11 amino acids. Germline CDR1 is ENHRY and CDR2 is SYGVKD. The V gene lost 3 bases and the J gene lost 5 bases, with 5 bases spanning the gap.

This clonotype was recorded many times. This chain links TRBV12-3 or TRBV12-4 with TRBJ1-1, with 11 bases fitting TRBD1. The CDR3 is made up of 15 amino acids. Losses at the gene ends were 4 bases for V and 5 bases for J; bases not matched to a gene: 6. Here the CDR3 reads CASSSWTGGETEAFF. The CDR3 DNA reads as TGTGCCAGCAGTTCCTGGACAGGGGGCGAGACTGAAGCTTTCTTT.

This clonotype was recorded a few times. The rearrangement joins TRBV14 to TRBJ2-1; D perhaps matches TRBD1 (5 bases). This CDR3 contains 15 residues. V was shortened by 1 base and J by 6 bases, with 13 bases between the two germline ends. Per the germline V gene, CDR1 is SGHDN and CDR2 is FVKESK. In nucleotides, the CDR3 is TGTGCCAGCAGCCAAGTAGGGGTAATGTCCAATGAGCAGTTCTTC. It codes for CASSQVGVMSNEQFF.

This clonotype appeared many times. The V gene is TRBV12-3 or TRBV12-4, the J gene TRBJ1-4; D remains ambiguous. V was shortened by 1 base and J by 8 bases, with 5 bases between the two germline ends. CDR3 size: 12 residues. The CDR3 is CASSLVAEKLFF. DNA for the CDR3: TGTGCCAGCAGTTTAGTAGCAGAAAAACTGTTTTTT.

The table lists this clonotype with many counts. CDR3 sequence: CASSLAGGRRGTEAFF. CDR3 nucleotides: TGTGCCAGCAGTTTAGCGGGGGGCAGAAGGGGCACTGAAGCTTTCTTT. The chain recombines TRBV12-3 or TRBV12-4 with TRBJ1-1; D might be TRBD1 (6 bases). The V end lost 0 bases, the J end lost 4 bases, and 15 bases lay between the germline ends. The CDR3 contains 16 residues.

This clonotype has a handful of counts. The V and J genes are TRBV20-1 and TRBJ2-3; 16 bases line up with TRBD2. V lost 0 bases to trimming and J lost 9 bases; unmatched junction nucleotides: 12. Germline CDR1 and CDR2: DFQATT and SNEGSKA (reference sequence). The CDR3 runs to 18 residues. The DNA of the CDR3 is TGCAGTGCTAGAGAGAAGCCGGGACTAGCGGGAGGGCCGGGCACGCAGTATTTT. This encodes CSAREKPGLAGGPGTQYF.